The TCR beta chain described here comes from a study of blood T cell repertoires in COVID-19. Authors' methods: Amplification with reference gene primers provided the estimates of nucleated cell counts. TCRdb keeps only in-frame clones here, not all; method: immunoSEQ multiplex PCR. V and J calls and clone size come straight from that table; D and trimming were deduced from the DNA. The table has 150,000 to 200,000 clones, approximately 90% seen once; the top ten hold 0.99%. This TCR was recovered from a man younger than 35 with acute or convalescent COVID-19. The material sequenced was peripheral blood.

CDR3 sequence reads: CASSPAWGSPLHF. The CDR3 region has the DNA TGTGCCAGCAGCCCGGCCTGGGGCTCACCCCTCCACTTT. The chain is built from TRBV14 and TRBJ1-6; tentatively, D is TRBD1 (5 bases). V gave up 4 bases and J gave up 10 bases, with 11 bases separating them. This CDR3 is built from 13 residues. Germline assignment: CDR1 SGHDN and CDR2 FVKESK.